Shown below are 30 T cell receptor beta chains from a single sample sequenced in a study of blood T cell repertoires in COVID-19 (TCRdb year 2020). The protocol used for the library was the immunoSEQ multiplex PCR assay. TCRdb provides this immuneACCESS table in a form limited to in-frame rearrangements. Some clones are lacking; in checked studies, under half of them reflect an unresolved V gene, and why the rest are absent is not known. For this sample the table gives about 170,000 clones, of which around four fifths were detected only once. The ten largest account for 3.6% of the sample. Input material: PBMCs or T cells enriched from blood (not recorded which). All receptors derive from a woman aged 45-65 years in a cohort exposed to, infected with or recovered from COVID-19 (not recorded which).

The rearrangement links TRBV27 to TRBJ2-7; a weak D match, TRBD2 (5 bases). From germline, CDR1 is MNHEY and CDR2 SMNVEV (reference sequence). Trimming cost V 4 bases and J 0 bases, with 13 bases left between them. The CDR3 runs to 15 residues. This CDR3 reads CASSSNGRASYEQYF. In DNA form, the CDR3 reads TGTGCCAGCAGTTCGAATGGGAGAGCCTCCTACGAGCAGTACTTC.

V usage is TRBV7-2 and J usage is TRBJ1-5, with 7 bases lining up with TRBD1. Germline CDR1 reads SGHTA; CDR2 reads FQGNSA. CDR3 length equals 15 residues. Unmatched junction bases numbered 3, after V lost 4 bases and J lost 0 bases. In DNA form, the CDR3 reads TGTGCCAGCAGCTCGGGACAGCATAGCAATCAGCCCCAGCATTTT. It translates to CASSSGQHSNQPQHF. Supplemented by reference TRBV7-2 and TRBJ1-5, the full variable domain reads GAGVSQSPSNKVTEKGKDVELRCDPISGHTALYWYRQSLGQGLEFLIYFQGNSAPDKSGLPSDRFSAERTGGSVSTLTIQRTQQEDSAVYLCASSSGQHSNQPQHFGDGTRLSIL.

The chain links TRBV5-4 to TRBJ1-4; D perhaps matches TRBD1 (5 bases). In germline, CDR1 is SGHNT, CDR2 YYREEE (reference sequence). The CDR3 loop spans 15 amino acids. V lost 2 bases, J lost 7 bases, and 15 bases lay in between. The CDR3 loop is CASSFNLGGSEKLFF. Here the CDR3 DNA reads TGTGCCAGCAGCTTTAACTTGGGGGGAAGTGAAAAACTGTTTTTT.

The chain couples TRBV27 to TRBJ2-7, with D possibly being TRBD2 (5 bases). The germline V gene has CDR1 MNHEY and CDR2 SMNVEV (reference sequence). Trimming stripped 5 bases from V and 4 bases from J, with 12 bases between. The CDR3 runs to 13 residues. The CDR3 is CASSLGILYEQYF. As DNA, the CDR3 is TGTGCCAGCAGTCTCGGGATACTGTACGAGCAGTACTTC.

The genes are TRBV5-1 and TRBJ1-1, with 7 bases fitting TRBD1. This CDR3 has 13 residues. From germline, CDR1 is SGHRS and CDR2 YFSETQ. V shed 1 base, J shed 8 bases, and the junction held 5 bases outside the gene matches. CDR3 DNA sequence: TGCGCCAGCAGCTTGCCCGGGACAGCGGAAGCTTTCTTT. Amino acid sequence: CASSLPGTAEAFF.

The chain employs TRBV2 and TRBJ1-5, with 8 bases aligning to TRBD1. Germline V gene sequence: CDR1 SNHLY, CDR2 FYNNEI. The length of the CDR3 is 14 residues. Trimming removed 7 bases from V and 4 bases from J; junction bases left unmatched: 6. The CDR3 protein is CASKDRVGNQPQHF. DNA of the CDR3: TGTGCCAGCAAGGACAGGGTAGGAAATCAGCCCCAGCATTTT.

The chain couples TRBV11-3 to TRBJ2-1; 11 bases fit TRBD2. Germline-derived CDR1 and CDR2 are SGHNT and YENEEA. V lost 4 bases to trimming and J lost 11 bases; unmatched junction nucleotides: 13. The CDR3 totals 16 residues. The CDR3 protein is CASSSYKNSGGAQQFF. Written as DNA, the CDR3 is TGTGCCAGCAGCTCATATAAAAATAGCGGGGGGGCCCAGCAGTTCTTC.

The chain is built from TRBV28 and TRBJ2-7; D possibly corresponds to TRBD1 (6 bases). Germline assignment: CDR1 MDHEN and CDR2 SYDVKM. Trimming removed 6 bases from V and 5 bases from J, with 14 bases in between. The CDR3 spans 13 residues. The CDR3 protein is CASRTGTPDEQYF. CDR3 coding DNA: TGTGCCAGCAGGACTGGGACACCCGACGAGCAGTACTTC. Combining the CDR3 with reference TRBV28 and TRBJ2-7 gives the whole variable domain DVKVTQSSRYLVKRTGEKVFLECVQDMDHENMFWYRQDPGLGLRLIYFSYDVKMKEKGDIPEGYSVSREKKERFSLILESASTNQTSMYLCASRTGTPDEQYFGPGTRLTVT.

The CDR3 loop is CASSPERAGAYNEQFF. The CDR3 coding sequence is TGTGCCAGCAGCCCCGAACGAGCGGGGGCATACAATGAGCAGTTCTTC. The chain uses TRBV11-2 and TRBJ2-1; TRBD2 agrees at 8 bases. Germline CDR1 and CDR2: SGHAT and FQNNGV. This CDR3 contains 16 residues. Trimming cost V 5 bases and J 4 bases; bases outside gene matches: 10.

The chain is built from TRBV27 and TRBJ1-6, with no clear D. Germline CDR1 MNHEY, CDR2 SMNVEV (reference sequence). There are 14 residues in the CDR3. V lost 6 bases and J 4 bases, leaving 10 bases between the germline ends. This chain's CDR3 is CASRAGGYNSPLHF. The CDR3 region has the DNA TGTGCCAGCAGGGCTGGAGGGTATAATTCACCCCTCCACTTT.

The gene calls are TRBV28 and TRBJ1-4; a weak D match, TRBD1 (5 bases). The CDR3 sequence is 15 residues long. Between the trimmed V and J ends, which lost 6 bases and 6 bases, there was a span of 17 bases. Germline values: CDR1 MDHEN, CDR2 SYDVKM. The CDR3 DNA sequence: TGTGCCAGCAGGTCGATGGGGGGAGACCATGAAAAACTGTTTTTT. It yields the protein CASRSMGGDHEKLFF.

This clone came up once. This chain connects TRBV7-9 to TRBJ2-3, with 11 bases identical to TRBD2. Germline CDR1 and CDR2: SEHNR and FQNEAQ (reference sequence). Losses at the gene ends were 5 bases for V and 1 base for J; bases not matched to a gene: 5. The CDR3 runs to 16 residues. The CDR3 sequence is CASSPLLAGGTDTQYF. As DNA, the CDR3 is TGTGCCAGCAGCCCCCTACTAGCGGGGGGCACAGATACGCAGTATTTT.

The V gene is TRBV20-1, the J gene TRBJ1-1; 7 nucleotides match TRBD1. J was trimmed by 8 bases and V by 5 bases; bases with no gene match: 5. Germline V gene lookup returns CDR1 DFQATT and CDR2 SNEGSKA (reference sequence). CDR3 size: 11 residues. This chain's CDR3 is CSASRDREAFF. The CDR3 DNA reads as TGCAGTGCTTCCCGGGACAGAGAAGCTTTCTTT.

The chain couples TRBV2 to TRBJ2-7; 8 nucleotides align to TRBD2. V shed 4 bases, J shed 9 bases, and the junction held 2 bases outside the gene matches. This CDR3 is built from 11 residues. CDR1 and CDR2 (germline): SNHLY, FYNNEI. CDR3 residues: CASSGTSLQYF. Written as DNA, the CDR3 is TGTGCCAGCAGTGGGACTAGCCTGCAGTACTTC.

V is TRBV19 and J is TRBJ1-3; D gene ambiguous. CDR1 LNHDA and CDR2 SQIVND come from the germline V gene (reference sequence). The CDR3 is made up of 14 amino acids. The V end was cut by 9 bases, the J end by 0 bases, with 12 bases between. The CDR3 DNA is TGTGCCAGCACCGACTTAAGCTCTGGAAACACCATATATTTT. This encodes CASTDLSSGNTIYF.

This clone was counted only a few times. CDR3 loop: CASSVGPTGSQPQHF. CDR3 nucleotides: TGTGCCAGCAGCGTAGGACCCACAGGGTCCCAGCCCCAGCATTTT. J is TRBJ1-5 and V is TRBV9, with D perhaps TRBD1 (6 bases). Trimming took 0 bases from V and 7 from J, leaving 14 bases between them. Germline V CDR1 and CDR2: SGDLS, YYNGEE. This CDR3 is 15 amino acids long.

V and J are TRBV2 and TRBJ2-3; the D is unclear. V gave up 2 bases and J gave up 1 base, with 7 bases separating them. This CDR3 comprises 14 residues. CDR1 is SNHLY, CDR2 FYNNEI, per germline. Here the CDR3 DNA reads TGTGCCAGCAGTGAAACCCCAGGCACAGATACGCAGTATTTT. Translated, it gives CASSETPGTDTQYF.

The chain employs TRBV30 and TRBJ2-3; D is ambiguous. V shed 1 base and J shed 1 base, with 12 bases lying between them. The CDR3 is 15 residues long. Germline V gives CDR1 GTSNPN, CDR2 SVGIG (reference sequence). The CDR3 DNA reads TGTGCCTGGAGTGCATTACTTGCCCGCACAGATACGCAGTATTTT. It codes for CAWSALLARTDTQYF.

This chain uses TRBV7-8 with TRBJ2-7; 7 bases agree with TRBD2. CDR3 size: 16 residues. Germline V gene data show CDR1 as SGHVS and CDR2 as FQNEAQ. With 1 base clipped from V and 0 bases from J, the junction kept 6 bases outside the gene matches. As DNA, the CDR3 is TGTGCCAGCAGCTTAGGGTCGGGGGGTATCTCCTACGAGCAGTACTTC. This translates into CASSLGSGGISYEQYF.

V usage is TRBV9 and J usage is TRBJ2-3; 8 positions agree with TRBD1. The CDR3 length is 15 residues. Germline V gene lookup returns CDR1 SGDLS and CDR2 YYNGEE. With 3 bases clipped from V and 0 bases from J, the junction kept 3 bases outside the gene matches. CDR3 nucleotides: TGTGCCAGCAGCGGAAGGGACAGGAGCACAGATACGCAGTATTTT. Translation: CASSGRDRSTDTQYF.

Ten or more counts support this clone. The CDR3: CASSLLASGATRYNEQFF. The CDR3, as DNA: TGTGCCAGCAGCCTCCTAGCGTCGGGAGCCACCAGGTACAATGAGCAGTTCTTC. The V call is TRBV14, the J call TRBJ2-1; weak D call: TRBD2 (6 bases). The V end lost 4 bases, the J end lost 4 bases, and 23 bases lay between the germline ends. Germline V gene sequence: CDR1 SGHDN, CDR2 FVKESK. The CDR3 consists of 18 residues.

The chain links TRBV4-3 to TRBJ2-5; a weak D match, TRBD2 (6 bases). This CDR3 is 14 amino acids long. V was trimmed by 4 bases and J by 5 bases, leaving 14 bases between them. Per germline, CDR1 LGHNA and CDR2 YSLEER. As DNA, the CDR3 is TGCGCCAGCAGCCCGAACGGCGGAGGGGAGACCCAGTACTTC. This codes for CASSPNGGGETQYF.

As to this clone: Additional DNA sequences in this sample encode the identical CDR3. The J gene is TRBJ1-5, the V gene TRBV29-1, with TRBD1 as a possible D gene (6 bases). V was pared by 1 base and J by 6 bases, with 13 bases between. Germline CDR1 reads SQVTM; CDR2 reads ANQGSEA. The CDR3 totals 14 residues. CDR3 bases: TGCAGCGTTGAAGGAGGGGGGGCCGGTCAGCCCCAGCATTTT. Amino acid sequence: CSVEGGGAGQPQHF.

This clone appeared a single time. The chain is built from TRBV4-1 and TRBJ2-7; D not certain. The CDR3 runs to 13 residues. In germline, CDR1 is MGHRA, CDR2 YSYEKL. Trimming left V 0 bases short and J 3 bases short, with 6 bases between. CDR3 amino acids: CASSQDENYEQYF. As DNA, the CDR3 is TGCGCCAGCAGCCAAGACGAGAACTACGAGCAGTACTTC.

The rearrangement links TRBV11-1 to TRBJ1-2, with unresolved D. Deletions cut 5 bases from V and 7 bases from J, with 11 bases between. The CDR3 runs 12 residues. Germline CDR1 reads SGHAT; CDR2 reads FQDESV (reference sequence). DNA for the CDR3: TGTGCCAGCAGCACTACAAGCAGTGGCTACACCTTC. Its translation: CASSTTSSGYTF.

This chain uses TRBV14 with TRBJ2-7; D may be TRBD1 (7 bases). The CDR3 contains 14 residues. Germline V gene lookup returns CDR1 SGHDN and CDR2 FVKESK. Deletions cut 8 bases from V and 8 bases from J, with 22 bases between. The CDR3 region is CASRGGTVTSKQYF. DNA for the CDR3: TGTGCCAGCCGAGGCGGGACAGTAACTTCAAAGCAGTACTTC.

This sequence joins TRBV27 and TRBJ1-2; 7 bases map to TRBD1. Germline lookup yields CDR1 MNHEY and CDR2 SMNVEV (reference sequence). CDR3 length: 12 residues. The J segment lost 4 bases and the V segment lost 7 bases, leaving 3 bases of the junction unmatched. CDR3 nucleotides: TGTGCCAGCAAGACAGGGCCCTATGGCTACACCTTC. Amino acid sequence: CASKTGPYGYTF.

The V and J genes are TRBV28 and TRBJ1-5, with D tentatively TRBD1 (5 bases). V lost 8 bases to trimming and J lost 5 bases, with 13 bases between them. Germline V CDR1 and CDR2: MDHEN, SYDVKM. The CDR3 runs 13 residues. DNA for the CDR3: TGTGCCAGCGGGACTCCGGCAGATCAGCCCCAGCATTTT. It yields the protein CASGTPADQPQHF.

This clone came up a few times. The CDR3 sequence is CASSVGDRHSPLHF. DNA of the CDR3: TGTGCCAGCAGCGTAGGGGACAGGCATTCACCCCTCCACTTT. The chain recombines TRBV9 with TRBJ1-6, with 8 nucleotides matching TRBD1. The CDR3 length is 14 residues. Trimming took 0 bases from V and 8 from J; bases not matched to a gene: 1. Germline V CDR1 and CDR2: SGDLS, YYNGEE.

V gene TRBV7-8 combines with J gene TRBJ1-6; D gene uncertain. The CDR3 extends over 17 amino acids. V was cut by 7 bases and J by 0 bases, with 16 bases left in between. From germline, CDR1 is SGHVS and CDR2 FQNEAQ. Here the CDR3 reads CASTLVTSNSYNSPLHF. In DNA, the CDR3 is TGTGCCAGCACCCTAGTAACATCAAACTCCTATAATTCACCCCTCCACTTT.